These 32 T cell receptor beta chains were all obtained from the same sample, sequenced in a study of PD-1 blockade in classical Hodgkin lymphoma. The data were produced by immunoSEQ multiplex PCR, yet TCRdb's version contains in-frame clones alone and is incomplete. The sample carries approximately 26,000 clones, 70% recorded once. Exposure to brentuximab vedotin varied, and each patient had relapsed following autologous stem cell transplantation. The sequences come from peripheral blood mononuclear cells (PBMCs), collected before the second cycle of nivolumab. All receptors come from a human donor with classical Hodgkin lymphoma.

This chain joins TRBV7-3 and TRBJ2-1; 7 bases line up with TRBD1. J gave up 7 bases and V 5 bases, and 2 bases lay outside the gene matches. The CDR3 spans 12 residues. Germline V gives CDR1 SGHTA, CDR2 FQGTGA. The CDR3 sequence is CASSPTGNEQFF. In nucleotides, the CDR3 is TGTGCCAGCAGCCCGACAGGGAATGAGCAGTTCTTC.

In DNA form, the CDR3 reads TGCGCCAGCAGTGGGACTAGCGGGGGGGACAATGAGCAGTTCTTC. Its protein product is CASSGTSGGDNEQFF. V gene TRBV4-1 combines with J gene TRBJ2-1, with TRBD2 identical over 16 bases. This CDR3 spans 15 amino acids. Germline lookup yields CDR1 MGHRA and CDR2 YSYEKL. The V segment lost 6 bases and the J segment 5 bases; nucleotides outside the gene matches: 1.

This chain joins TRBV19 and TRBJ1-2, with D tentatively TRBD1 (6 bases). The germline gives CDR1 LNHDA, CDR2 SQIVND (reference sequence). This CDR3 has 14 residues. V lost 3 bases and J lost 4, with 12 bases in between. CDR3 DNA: TGTGCCAGTAGTATTCTGGACAGCTTCTATGGCTACACCTTC. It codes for CASSILDSFYGYTF.

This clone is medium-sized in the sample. CDR3: CASNPQGSEKNIQYF. For the CDR3, the DNA is TGTGCCAGCAACCCTCAGGGGAGCGAGAAAAACATTCAGTACTTC. The chain has TRBV28 and TRBJ2-4, with D possibly TRBD1 on 6 matching bases. This CDR3 is 15 amino acids long. Germline V lookup: CDR1 MDHEN, CDR2 SYDVKM. Trimming removed 7 bases from V and 4 bases from J, with 17 bases in between.

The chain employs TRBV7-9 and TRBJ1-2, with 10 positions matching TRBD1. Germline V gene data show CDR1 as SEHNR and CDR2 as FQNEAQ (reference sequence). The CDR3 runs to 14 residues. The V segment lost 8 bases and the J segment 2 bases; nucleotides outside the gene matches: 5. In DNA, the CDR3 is TGTGCCAGCGGATTGGGACAGGGGAACTATGGCTACACCTTC. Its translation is CASGLGQGNYGYTF.

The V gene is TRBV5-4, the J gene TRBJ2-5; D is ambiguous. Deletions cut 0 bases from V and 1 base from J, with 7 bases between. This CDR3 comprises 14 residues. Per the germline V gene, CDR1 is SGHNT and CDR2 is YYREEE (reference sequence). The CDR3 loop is CASSLDRAQETQYF. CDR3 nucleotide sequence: TGTGCCAGCAGCTTGGACCGGGCCCAAGAGACCCAGTACTTC.

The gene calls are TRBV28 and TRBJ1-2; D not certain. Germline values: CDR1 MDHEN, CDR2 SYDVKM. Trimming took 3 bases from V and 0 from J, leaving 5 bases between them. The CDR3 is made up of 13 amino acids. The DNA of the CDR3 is TGTGCCAGCAGTTTTGGCACTAACTATGGCTACACCTTC. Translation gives CASSFGTNYGYTF.

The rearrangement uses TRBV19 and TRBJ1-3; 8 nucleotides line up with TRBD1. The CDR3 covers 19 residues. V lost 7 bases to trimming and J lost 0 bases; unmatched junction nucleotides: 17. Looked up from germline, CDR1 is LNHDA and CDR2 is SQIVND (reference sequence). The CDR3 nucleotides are TGTGCCAGTAAAGAGGGGACAGGCCGACTTGGGGGCTCTGGAAACACCATATATTTT. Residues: CASKEGTGRLGGSGNTIYF.

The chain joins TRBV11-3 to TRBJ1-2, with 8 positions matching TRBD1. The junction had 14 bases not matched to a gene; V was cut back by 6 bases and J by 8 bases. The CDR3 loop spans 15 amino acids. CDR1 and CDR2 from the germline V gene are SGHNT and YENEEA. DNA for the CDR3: TGTGCCAGCAGTTCCCCGGACAGGGAAGTGAAAGGCTACACCTTC. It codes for CASSSPDREVKGYTF. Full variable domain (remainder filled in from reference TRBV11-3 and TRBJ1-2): EAGVVQSPRYKIIEKKQPVAFWCNPISGHNTLYWYLQNLGQGPELLIRYENEEAVDDSQLPKDRFSAERLKGVDSTLKIQPAELGDSAVYLCASSSPDREVKGYTFGSGTRLTVV.

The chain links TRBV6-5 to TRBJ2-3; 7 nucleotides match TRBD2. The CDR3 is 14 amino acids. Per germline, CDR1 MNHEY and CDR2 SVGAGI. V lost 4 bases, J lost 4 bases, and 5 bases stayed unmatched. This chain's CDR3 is CASSLGTNADTQYF. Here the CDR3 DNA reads TGTGCCAGCAGTTTGGGGACTAACGCAGATACGCAGTATTTT.

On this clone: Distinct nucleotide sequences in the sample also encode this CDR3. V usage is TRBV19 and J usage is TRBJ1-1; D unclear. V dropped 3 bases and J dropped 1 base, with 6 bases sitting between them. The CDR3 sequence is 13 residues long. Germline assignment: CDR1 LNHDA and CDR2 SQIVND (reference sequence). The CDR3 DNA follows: TGTGCCAGTAGTATTCTGGGGAACACTGAAGCTTTCTTT. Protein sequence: CASSILGNTEAFF.

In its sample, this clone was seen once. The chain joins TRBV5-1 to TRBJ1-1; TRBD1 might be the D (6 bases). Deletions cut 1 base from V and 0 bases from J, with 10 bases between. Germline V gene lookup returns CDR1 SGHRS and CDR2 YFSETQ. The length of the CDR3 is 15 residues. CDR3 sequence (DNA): TGCGCCAGCAGCTTGTGGGGACAACTGAACACTGAAGCTTTCTTT. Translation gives CASSLWGQLNTEAFF.

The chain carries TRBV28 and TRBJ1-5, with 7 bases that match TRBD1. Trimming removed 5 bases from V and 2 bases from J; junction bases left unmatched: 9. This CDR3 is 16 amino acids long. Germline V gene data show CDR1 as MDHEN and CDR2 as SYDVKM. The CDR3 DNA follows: TGTGCCAGCAGTCCCAGGGGGGGCGCGGGCAATCAGCCCCAGCATTTT. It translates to CASSPRGGAGNQPQHF.

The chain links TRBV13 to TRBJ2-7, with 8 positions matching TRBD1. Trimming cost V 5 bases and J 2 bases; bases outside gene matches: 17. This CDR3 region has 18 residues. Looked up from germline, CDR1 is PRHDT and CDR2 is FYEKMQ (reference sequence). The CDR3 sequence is CASSPRQGLVGTPYEQYF. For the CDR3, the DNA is TGTGCCAGCAGCCCGCGACAGGGGTTAGTGGGAACTCCCTACGAGCAGTACTTC.

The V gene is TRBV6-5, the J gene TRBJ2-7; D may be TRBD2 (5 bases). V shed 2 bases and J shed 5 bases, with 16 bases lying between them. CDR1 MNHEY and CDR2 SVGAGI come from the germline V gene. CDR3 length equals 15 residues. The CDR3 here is CASSYTEWESHEQYF. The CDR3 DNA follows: TGTGCCAGCAGTTACACCGAGTGGGAGTCCCACGAGCAGTACTTC.

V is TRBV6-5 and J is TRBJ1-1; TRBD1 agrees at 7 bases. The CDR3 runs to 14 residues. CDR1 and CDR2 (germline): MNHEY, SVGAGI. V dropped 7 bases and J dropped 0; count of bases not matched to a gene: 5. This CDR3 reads CASNVGGLNTEAFF. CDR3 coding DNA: TGTGCCAGCAATGTAGGGGGCTTGAACACTGAAGCTTTCTTT.

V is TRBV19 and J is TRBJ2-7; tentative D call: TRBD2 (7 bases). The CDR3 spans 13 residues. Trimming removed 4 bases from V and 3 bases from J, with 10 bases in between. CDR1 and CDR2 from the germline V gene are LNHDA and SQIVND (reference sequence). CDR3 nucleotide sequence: TGTGCCAGTAGTAAGGGGGGGAGCTACGAGCAGTACTTC. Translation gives CASSKGGSYEQYF.

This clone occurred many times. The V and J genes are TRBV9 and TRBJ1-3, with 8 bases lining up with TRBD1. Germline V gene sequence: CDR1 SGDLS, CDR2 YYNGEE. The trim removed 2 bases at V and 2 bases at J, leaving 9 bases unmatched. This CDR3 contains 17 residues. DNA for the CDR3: TGTGCCAGCAGCGTCGCAACAGGGGGTCTGACTGGAAACACCATATATTTT. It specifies CASSVATGGLTGNTIYF.

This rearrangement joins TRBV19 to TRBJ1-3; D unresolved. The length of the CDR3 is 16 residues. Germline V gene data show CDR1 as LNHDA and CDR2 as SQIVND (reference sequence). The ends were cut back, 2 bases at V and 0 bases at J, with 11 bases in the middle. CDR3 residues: CASSILPTVSGNTIYF. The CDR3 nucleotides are TGTGCCAGTAGTATACTACCCACAGTCTCTGGAAACACCATATATTTT.

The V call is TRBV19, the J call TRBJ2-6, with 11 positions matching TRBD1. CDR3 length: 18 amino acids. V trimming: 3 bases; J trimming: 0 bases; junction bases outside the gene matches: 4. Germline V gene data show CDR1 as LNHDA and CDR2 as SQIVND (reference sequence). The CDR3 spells CASSMRTGGPSGANVLTF. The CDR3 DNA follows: TGTGCCAGTAGTATGAGGACAGGGGGCCCCTCTGGGGCCAACGTCCTGACTTTC.

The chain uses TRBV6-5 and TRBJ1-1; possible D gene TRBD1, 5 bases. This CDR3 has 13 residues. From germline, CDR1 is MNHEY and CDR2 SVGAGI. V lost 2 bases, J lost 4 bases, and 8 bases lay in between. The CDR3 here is CASSYGGGTEAFF. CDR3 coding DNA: TGTGCCAGCAGTTACGGGGGAGGCACTGAAGCTTTCTTT.

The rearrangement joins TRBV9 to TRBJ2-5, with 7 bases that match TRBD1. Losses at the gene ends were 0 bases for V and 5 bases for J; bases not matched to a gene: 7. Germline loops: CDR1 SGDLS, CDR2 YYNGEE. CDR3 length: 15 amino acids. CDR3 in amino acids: CASSVATGYLETQYF. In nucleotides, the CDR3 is TGTGCCAGCAGCGTAGCGACAGGGTACCTGGAGACCCAGTACTTC.

The CDR3 nucleotides read TGTGCCACGATACTCCGGGACACTAACACTGAAGCTTTCTTT. Protein product: CATILRDTNTEAFF. The chain links TRBV28 to TRBJ1-1, with D tentatively TRBD1 (6 bases). Germline-derived CDR1 and CDR2 are MDHEN and SYDVKM. V shed 10 bases and J shed 2 bases, with 17 bases lying between them. The CDR3 contains 14 residues.

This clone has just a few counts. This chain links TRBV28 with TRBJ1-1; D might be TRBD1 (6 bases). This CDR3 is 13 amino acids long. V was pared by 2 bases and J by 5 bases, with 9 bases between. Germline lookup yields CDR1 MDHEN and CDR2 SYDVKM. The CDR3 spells CASSLTGRTEAFF. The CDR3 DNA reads TGTGCCAGCAGTTTAACAGGGCGGACTGAAGCTTTCTTT.

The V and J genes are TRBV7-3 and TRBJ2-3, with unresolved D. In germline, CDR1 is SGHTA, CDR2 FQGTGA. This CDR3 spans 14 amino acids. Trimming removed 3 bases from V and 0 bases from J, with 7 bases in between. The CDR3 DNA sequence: TGTGCCAGCAGCTTGTTACCTAGCACAGATACGCAGTATTTT. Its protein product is CASSLLPSTDTQYF.

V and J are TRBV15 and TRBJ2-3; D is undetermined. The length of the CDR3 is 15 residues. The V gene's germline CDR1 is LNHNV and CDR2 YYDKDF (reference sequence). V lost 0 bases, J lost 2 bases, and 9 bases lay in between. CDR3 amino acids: CATSRDPPPTDTQYF. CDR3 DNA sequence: TGTGCCACCAGCAGAGATCCCCCCCCCACAGATACGCAGTATTTT.

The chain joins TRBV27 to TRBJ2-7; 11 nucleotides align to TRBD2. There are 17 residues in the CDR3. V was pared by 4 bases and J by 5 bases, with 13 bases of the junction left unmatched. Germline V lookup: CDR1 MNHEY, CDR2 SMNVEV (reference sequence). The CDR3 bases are TGTGCCAGCAGTTCGCCCGGGACTAGCGGTGGGGTTCACGAGCAGTACTTC. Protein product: CASSSPGTSGGVHEQYF.

For the CDR3, the DNA is TGTGCCAGCAGCTTAGCTGGGGCGAAGAAGACCGGGGAGCTGTTTTTT. Amino acid sequence: CASSLAGAKKTGELFF. The chain joins TRBV7-2 to TRBJ2-2, with a possible D match to TRBD1 (5 bases). Deletions cut 0 bases from V and 5 bases from J, with 13 bases between. The CDR3 is 16 residues long. CDR1 and CDR2 from the germline V gene are SGHTA and FQGNSA.

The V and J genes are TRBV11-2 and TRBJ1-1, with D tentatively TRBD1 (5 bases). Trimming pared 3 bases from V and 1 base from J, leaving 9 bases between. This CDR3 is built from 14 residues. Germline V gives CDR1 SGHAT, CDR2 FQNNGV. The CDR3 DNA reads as TGTGCCAGCAGCTTCTCGGGGGGGAACACTGAAGCTTTCTTT. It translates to CASSFSGGNTEAFF.

The CDR3 DNA sequence: TGTGCCAGCAGTCTAAACAGGGGGAACACCGGGGAGCTGTTTTTT. Translation: CASSLNRGNTGELFF. The rearrangement joins TRBV6-1 to TRBJ2-2; 7 bases are shared with TRBD1. J was trimmed by 1 base and V by 5 bases; bases with no gene match: 4. The CDR3 length is 15 residues. Germline CDR1 is MNHNS and CDR2 is SASEGT.

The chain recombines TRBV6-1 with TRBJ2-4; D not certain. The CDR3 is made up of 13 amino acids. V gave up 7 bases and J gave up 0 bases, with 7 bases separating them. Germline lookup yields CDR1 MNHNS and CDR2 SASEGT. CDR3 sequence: CASKMLAKNIQYF. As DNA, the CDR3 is TGTGCCAGCAAGATGCTAGCCAAAAACATTCAGTACTTC.

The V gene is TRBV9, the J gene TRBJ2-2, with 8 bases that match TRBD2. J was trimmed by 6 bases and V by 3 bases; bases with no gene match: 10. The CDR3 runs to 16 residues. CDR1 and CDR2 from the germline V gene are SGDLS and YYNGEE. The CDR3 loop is CASSAGAGVRSGELFF. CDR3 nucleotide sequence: TGTGCCAGCAGCGCCGGAGCGGGAGTAAGGTCCGGGGAGCTGTTTTTT.